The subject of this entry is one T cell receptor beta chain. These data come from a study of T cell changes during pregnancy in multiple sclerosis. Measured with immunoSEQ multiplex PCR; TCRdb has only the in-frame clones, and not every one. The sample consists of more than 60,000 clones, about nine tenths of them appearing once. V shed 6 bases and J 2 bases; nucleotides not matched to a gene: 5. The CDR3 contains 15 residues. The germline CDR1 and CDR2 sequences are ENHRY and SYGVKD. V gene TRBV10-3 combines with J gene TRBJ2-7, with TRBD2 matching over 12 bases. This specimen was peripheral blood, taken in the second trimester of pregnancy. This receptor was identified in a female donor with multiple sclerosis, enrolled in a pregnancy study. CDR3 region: CAISSRTSGAYEQYF. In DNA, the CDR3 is TGTGCCATCAGCTCCAGGACTAGCGGGGCCTACGAGCAGTACTTC.